Sequencing of this T cell receptor beta chain was carried out in a study of blood T cell repertoires in COVID-19 (dated by TCRdb to about 2020). General notes on the study: The collaborator samples originated in the United States, Italy and Spain and spanned the acute and convalescent phases of COVID-19. The material from the prospective study consisted of cDNA or gDNA derived from T cells, B-cell-depleted T cells, or PBMCs. Deeply sampled blood TCRbeta repertoires from subjects exposed to, actively infected with, or recovered from COVID-19 were included in the dataset. The repertoires were made available in a free public database intended to serve as a resource for research on the immune response to SARS-CoV-2. The samples were drawn from two sources: the first 160 participants of the ongoing ImmuneRACE study, and 1,200 or so subjects contributed by 6 global collaborators. The sample metadata nearly always contained a de-identified subject ID, COVID-19 status, age in years and sex. Where available, HLA class I and class II types were taken from metadata supplied by the sample provider and were not determined by assay-based typing. Here is what the overall study found, with its caveats: Clinical and demographic metadata were provided uncurated, with the amount varying by source and participant.

The collaborating institutions used their own protocols to collect whole blood in K2EDTA tubes. For TCRbeta analysis, collaborator samples were shipped as frozen whole blood, as isolated PBMCs, or as DNA extracted from either sample type. As concerns this clone: Its antigen is not yet known. Base-call qualities are not available, and no considerably larger clone is one nucleotide away.

TCRbeta CDR3 regions were amplified from genomic DNA using the immunoSEQ Assay, a bias-controlled multiplex PCR. Turning to the authors' computational methods: The number of nucleated cells in each sample was estimated from the amplification of reference gene primers within the assay. To quantify the absolute abundance of each unique TCRbeta CDR3 rearrangement, sequence reads were collapsed and filtered. Productive Simpson clonality was computed per sample as the square root of Simpson's diversity index over productive rearrangements. The table was pulled from immuneACCESS by TCRdb, which kept in-frame rearrangements only. Such tables lose some clones; where checked, under half of the loss comes from unresolved V genes, and the rest has no known cause. The DNA gave D and trimming, while V, J and clone size come from that table. In all, the sample holds about 67,000 clones, and more than 70% of those were seen once. The ten biggest clones cover 5.5% to 7% of the sample.

Deletion took 1 base off V and 2 bases off J, with a span of 17 bases between the germline ends. The CDR3 contains 17 residues, cysteine and phenylalanine counted. Left in the record is the CDR3 DNA by itself, 51 bases read in frame from the first base. From the germline V gene (reference sequence), CDR1 is SGHNT and CDR2 is YYREEE. The TCR sequence derives from a woman aged 55-69 years with acute or convalescent COVID-19. In this chain, TRBV5-4 is recombined with TRBJ2-3, and the D gene may be TRBD2, 7 bases matching. Material for sequencing was peripheral blood. The CDR3 region reads CASSLPRAGAVTDTQYF. The DNA sequence is given as TGTGCCAGCAGCTTGCCCCGGGCGGGGGCGGTCACAGATACGCAGTATTTT.